What follows are 5 T cell receptor beta chains derived from one specimen sequenced in a study of cytomegalovirus exposure and HLA in healthy donors. The PCR contained 60 Vbeta and 13 Jbeta primers. Sequencing was performed with immunoSEQ multiplex PCR; in TCRdb, only in-frame clones are kept and a portion is missing. Among about 97,000 clones listed, 85% to 90% were seen once. Specimen: PBMCs. The receptor source for this set is a man between 25 and 39 years old in good health and CMV-seronegative.

The chain employs TRBV29-1 and TRBJ2-3; D perhaps matches TRBD2 (5 bases). Germline values: CDR1 SQVTM, CDR2 ANQGSEA. CDR3 length: 14 residues. Trimming pared 4 bases from V and 4 bases from J, leaving 15 bases between. The CDR3 DNA reads TGCAGCGTTGTTATTGGGTGGGAGTCAGATACGCAGTATTTT. It translates to CSVVIGWESDTQYF.

V gene TRBV9 combines with J gene TRBJ2-7, with a weak D call TRBD2 (6 bases). The length of the CDR3 is 14 residues. In germline, CDR1 is SGDLS, CDR2 YYNGEE. V was cut by 3 bases and J by 4 bases, with 14 bases left in between. The CDR3 loop reads CASSADGRQYEQYF. The CDR3 region has the DNA TGTGCCAGCAGCGCCGATGGGAGGCAATACGAGCAGTACTTC.

This sequence joins TRBV19 and TRBJ1-1; D possibly corresponds to TRBD1 (6 bases). Germline CDR1 is LNHDA and CDR2 is SQIVND (reference sequence). This CDR3 comprises 12 residues. V lost 3 bases, J lost 11 bases, and 13 bases lay in between. The CDR3 spells CASSIAAGVAFF. Written as DNA, the CDR3 is TGTGCCAGTAGTATTGCGGCAGGGGTGGCTTTCTTT.

The chain carries TRBV29-1 and TRBJ2-4; 8 bases are a match to TRBD1. From germline, CDR1 is SQVTM and CDR2 ANQGSEA. The length of the CDR3 is 16 residues. V was clipped by 6 bases and J by 2 bases; unmatched bases: 12. CDR3: CSVQVAGGSTKNIQYF. CDR3 DNA sequence: TGCAGCGTACAAGTAGCAGGGGGCTCTACCAAAAACATTCAGTACTTC.

V and J are TRBV7-2 and TRBJ2-7, with 8 nucleotides matching TRBD1. The germline CDR1 and CDR2 sequences are SGHTA and FQGNSA. The CDR3 covers 14 residues. V was pared by 1 base and J by 5 bases, with 4 bases of the junction left unmatched. CDR3 region: CASSLGTGYNEQYF. Here the CDR3 DNA reads TGTGCCAGCAGCTTAGGGACAGGGTACAACGAGCAGTACTTC.